This is a list of T cell receptor beta chains from one sample in a study of shared clonotypes between healthy human individuals. Using immunoSEQ multiplex PCR, the repertoire was profiled, and TCRdb retains in-frame clones only, with some absent. The sample includes more than 2,000,000 clones, over 85% seen only once; the top ten take 0.39%. The material sequenced was naive CD4+ T cells from PBMCs. The receptors here all came from a man between 18 and 35 years old in good health. Some clones in this sample may be carry-over from other donors' samples. Each CDR3 is given without its conserved first and last residue. A D gene is named only where the DNA matches it firmly. Clone size is not always given. Where it is, it says once, few, many or a class for expanded clones.

v_call clone_size d_call cdr3_aa
TRBV29-1 few - SVADGNQPQH
TRBV7-3 - - ASSLDYAGKQF
TRBV5-8 - - ASWQRLGYNEQF
TRBV5-4 - - ASSLRGSTGELF
TRBV5-4 - TRBD1 ASSLKGASGYT
TRBV13 - - ASSLGGRRNTDTQY
TRBV19 - - ASSRPGAANTGELF
TRBV25-1 - - ASSEPGLFLQDRGEQF
TRBV2 - TRBD1 ASRRDRGINEQY
TRBV19 - - ASWDWGNYGYT
TRBV28 - TRBD1 ASSTQGNYGYT
TRBV21-1 few - AIPTMREDNQPQH
TRBV29-1 once - SVVWGFNEKLF
TRBV4-1 - TRBD2 ASSQVLAGLSYNEQF
TRBV5-1 once TRBD1 ASSLGQTMNTEAF
TRBV19 - - ASMGVEAGQETQY
TRBV2 once - ASSEGLGRREQY
TRBV18 - - ASSPPRPYTGELF
TRBV6-1 - - ASSGPNEKLF
TRBV6-6 - - ASSQQGPHGADTQY
TRBV7-3 - TRBD1 ASSLGRLASRDRVYEQY
TRBV21-1 - - ASSKVGATNEKLF
TRBV19 - - ASSIVQGGSNQPQH
TRBV11-3 - - ASSLGGGRNTEAF
TRBV15 - - ATSRGAGTDTEAF
TRBV2 - - ASGEADSGDTQY
TRBV28 - - ASSSPWGLSSYEQY
TRBV4-3 - TRBD2 ASSQDPMGLAGGPFYNEQF
TRBV2 - - ASRLDGTNNEQF
TRBV5-1 - - ASSPDGGSNQPQH
TRBV5-4 - TRBD1 ASSPQRQGALTQY
TRBV30 once - AWVGTGRNTEAF
TRBV5-1 - TRBD2 ASSLLAAKETQY
TRBV10-2 - - ASRTGSVPEAF
TRBV6-4 few - ASSDRPGQPQH
TRBV13 - - ASSLGTDLVTYEQY
TRBV5-6 - TRBD1 ASSLVGQGTVQETQY
TRBV9 - TRBD1 ASSLSGTGGEKLF
TRBV30 - TRBD2 AWGTSGSEGIYNEQF
TRBV4-1 - TRBD2 ASSQVRERDTTGELF
TRBV10-3 - - AITRELSYNEQF
TRBV6-6 once TRBD2 ATRGPSGSANEQY
TRBV25-1 - - ASSGDQAVLYEQY
TRBV7-9 - TRBD1 ASRGPTGPSYEQY
TRBV18 - - ASSPFPGPSSNYGYT
TRBV28 - - ASSLGQVNEQF
TRBV6-5 - - ASSYSMRGYYNEQF
TRBV2 - - ASSPIPLQGYPEQY
TRBV6-6 few - ASSYSRDQPQH
TRBV28 - TRBD2 ASSLAGGPQETQY
TRBV6-5 once - ASRSPNSYEQY
TRBV11-1 - - ASSLALDSSYEQY
TRBV5-4 - - ASSFGGQEETQY
TRBV18 - - ASSWTSNTEAF